A single sample is the source of the 17 T cell receptor beta chains below, sequenced in a study of blood T cells in healthy people across ages. For the second PCR, which ran for 7 to 11 cycles, a sample-barcoded 5' primer and a J-beta primer mix were used. TCRdb reanalysed the 5' RACE reads using MiXCR and keeps one entry per CDR3 protein. The sample carries some 690,000 distinct CDR3 sequences, over 20% recorded once. Sequenced sample: blood. These receptors all come from a man between 65 and 79 years old in good health.

This chain connects TRBV29-1 to TRBJ2-1; TRBD1 matches at 8 bases. The better agreement between TRBJ2-7 and the DNA end casts doubt on the J call. CDR3 size: 12 residues. Germline lookup yields CDR1 SQVTM and CDR2 ANQGSEA. The CDR3 region has the DNA TGCAGCGTGAGGACAGGGTTCGGCGAGCAGTACGTC. As protein: CSVRTGFGEQYV.

V usage is TRBV5-1 and J usage is TRBJ2-7; D may correspond to TRBD1 or TRBD2 (5 bases each). The length of the CDR3 is 14 residues. Germline CDR1 reads SGHRS; CDR2 reads YFSETQ. Trimming took off 2 bases at V and 2 bases at J, with 11 bases between the two ends. CDR3 DNA sequence: TGCGCCAGCAGCTTCAGGGACGGAGCCTACGAGCAGTACTTC. This codes for CASSFRDGAYEQYF.

As for this clonotype: A junction boundary mismatches the germline segment, possibly from a read error. V usage is TRBV5-6 and J usage is TRBJ2-3; tentatively, D is TRBD2 (6 bases). From germline, CDR1 is SGHDT and CDR2 YYEEEE. This CDR3 has 17 residues. CDR3 in amino acids: CANSFLLAPLPTDTQYF. The CDR3 DNA reads as TGTGCCAACAGCTTCCTACTAGCCCCTCTTCCCACAGATACGCAGTATTTT.

This chain connects TRBV7-9 to TRBJ2-5; no firm D call. The CDR3 contains 14 residues. Germline CDR1 and CDR2: SEHNR and FQNEAQ (reference sequence). V lost 5 bases, J lost 5 bases, and 15 bases lay in between. The CDR3 bases are TGTGCCAGCAGCGCCCCCGTATTTTCCGAGACCCAGTACTTC. It is translated as CASSAPVFSETQYF.

V and J are TRBV12-3 or TRBV12-4 and TRBJ2-1, with unresolved D. The CDR3 loop spans 12 amino acids. Trimming removed 3 bases at V and 8 bases at J, with 8 bases between. The CDR3 reads CASSFRTDEQFF. CDR3 DNA sequence: TGTGCCAGCAGTTTCCGGACGGATGAGCAGTTCTTC.

This clonotype occurred a few times. The rearrangement joins TRBV12-3 or TRBV12-4 to TRBJ2-1, with 9 positions matching TRBD2. The trim removed 2 bases at V and 4 bases at J, leaving 9 bases unmatched. There are 17 residues in the CDR3. In DNA form, the CDR3 reads TGTGCCAGCAGTTTATCTTCTAGCGGGGCCGGTTACAATGAGCAGTTCTTC. Encoded protein: CASSLSSSGAGYNEQFF.

This chain links TRBV4-3 with TRBJ1-1; maybe TRBD1 (5 bases). Trimming removed 0 bases from V and 4 bases from J, with 15 bases in between. The CDR3 length is 16 residues. Germline assignment: CDR1 LGHNA and CDR2 YSLEER. CDR3 sequence (DNA): TGCGCCAGCAGCCAAGATTACGGGGGTTGGGGCACTGAAGCTTTCTTT. Translated, it gives CASSQDYGGWGTEAFF.

The chain uses TRBV7-2 and TRBJ2-1; D not resolved. V gave up 1 base and J gave up 10 bases, with 14 bases separating them. The germline CDR1 and CDR2 sequences are SGHTA and FQGNSA. CDR3 length: 14 residues. CDR3 region: CASSLGSQVGEQFF. The CDR3 DNA reads as TGTGCCAGCAGCTTAGGGTCTCAAGTTGGGGAGCAGTTCTTC.

The chain employs TRBV10-3 and TRBJ2-5; 16 bases match TRBD2. Matching the DNA end better, TRBJ2-1 makes the J call doubtful. Germline values: CDR1 ENHRY, CDR2 SYGVKD. The CDR3 runs to 17 residues. For the CDR3, the DNA is TGTGCCATCAGTGAGCGGGGGACTAGCGGGAGGGTCGGTGAGCAGTTCTTC. This translates into CAISERGTSGRVGEQFF.

The chain is built from TRBV20-1 and TRBJ1-2, with D hard to call. This CDR3 has 13 residues. Looked up from germline, CDR1 is DFQATT and CDR2 is SNEGSKA (reference sequence). V was shortened by 3 bases and J by 7 bases, with 15 bases between the two germline ends. CDR3 protein: CSASTGSVGGYTF. CDR3 coding DNA: TGCAGTGCTAGTACTGGGTCGGTTGGTGGCTACACCTTC.

The rearrangement links TRBV6-5 to TRBJ1-2; no firm D call. The germline V gene encodes CDR1 MNHEY and CDR2 SVGAGI. V was trimmed by 2 bases and J by 4 bases, leaving 8 bases between them. The CDR3 covers 13 residues. In DNA form, the CDR3 reads TGTGCCAGCAGTTACGATGAACTCTATGGCTACACCTTC. This encodes CASSYDELYGYTF.

This clonotype was seen a few times. The chain couples TRBV29-1 to TRBJ2-5; D unresolved. V was clipped by 6 bases and J by 4 bases, with 18 bases between them. From germline, CDR1 is SQVTM and CDR2 ANQGSEA. The CDR3 contains 14 residues. CDR3 protein: CSVRDSSRRETQYF. CDR3 DNA: TGCAGCGTCCGAGATTCGTCCCGCCGAGAGACCCAGTACTTC.

The chain joins TRBV5-1 to TRBJ1-5; D not certain. The CDR3 has 14 amino acids. V lost 0 bases to trimming and J lost 3 bases, with 7 bases between them. The germline V gene has CDR1 SGHRS and CDR2 YFSETQ. The CDR3 nucleotides are TGCGCCAGCAGCTTGGGACATGCCAATCAGCCCCAGCATTTT. Translated, it gives CASSLGHANQPQHF.

This clonotype showed up just a few times. This sequence joins TRBV6-5 and TRBJ1-2; possible D gene TRBD1, 6 bases. This CDR3 has 13 residues. Per the germline V gene, CDR1 is MNHEY and CDR2 is SVGAGI. Trimming pared 11 bases from V and 8 bases from J, leaving 21 bases between. The CDR3 spells CASRQEPSKGYTF. The CDR3 DNA follows: TGTGCCTCCAGACAGGAACCCTCGAAGGGCTACACCTTC.

In this sample, this clonotype turned up once. The V gene is TRBV28, the J gene TRBJ2-2, with TRBD1 as a possible D gene (6 bases). Between the trimmed V and J ends, which lost 7 bases and 5 bases, there was a span of 11 bases. This CDR3 is built from 13 residues. Per the germline V gene, CDR1 is MDHEN and CDR2 is SYDVKM. The CDR3 loop is CASNIQGTGELFF. CDR3 bases: TGTGCCAGCAATATACAGGGTACCGGGGAGCTGTTTTTT.

The V and J genes are TRBV5-1 and TRBJ2-5; TRBD1 agrees at 10 bases. The J call may be incorrect, as the DNA end agrees better with TRBJ2-7. The CDR3 loop spans 15 amino acids. CDR1 and CDR2 from the germline V gene are SGHRS and YFSETQ. CDR3 residues: CASRVPGQGSNEQYF. For the CDR3, the DNA is TGCGCCAGCCGAGTACCGGGACAGGGGTCGAACGAGCAGTACTTC.

The sample holds a few counts of this clonotype. V is TRBV6-5 and J is TRBJ1-6; D uncertain. Looked up from germline, CDR1 is MNHEY and CDR2 is SVGAGI. The CDR3 length is 16 residues. Trimming cost V 2 bases and J 3 bases, with 11 bases left between them. The CDR3 nucleotides are TGTGCCAGCAGTTACGGCCCCTTGGGCTATAATTCACCCCTCCACTTT. The encoded protein is CASSYGPLGYNSPLHF.